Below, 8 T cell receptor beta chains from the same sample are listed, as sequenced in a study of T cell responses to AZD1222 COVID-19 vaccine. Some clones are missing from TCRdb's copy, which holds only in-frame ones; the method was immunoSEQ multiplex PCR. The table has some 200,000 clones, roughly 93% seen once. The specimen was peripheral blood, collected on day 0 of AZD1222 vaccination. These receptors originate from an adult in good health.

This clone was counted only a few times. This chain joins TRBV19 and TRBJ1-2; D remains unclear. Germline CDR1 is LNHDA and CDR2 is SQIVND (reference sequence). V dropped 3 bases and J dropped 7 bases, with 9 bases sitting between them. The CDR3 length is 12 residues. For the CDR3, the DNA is TGTGCCAGTAGTATGAATCGGCGTGGCTACACCTTC. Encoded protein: CASSMNRRGYTF.

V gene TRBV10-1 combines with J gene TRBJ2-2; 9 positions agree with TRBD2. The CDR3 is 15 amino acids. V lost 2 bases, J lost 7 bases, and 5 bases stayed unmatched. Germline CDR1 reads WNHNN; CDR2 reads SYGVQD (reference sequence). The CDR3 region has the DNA TGCGCCAGCAGTGAGGTAGCGGGAGCCGGCGGGGAGCTGTTTTTT. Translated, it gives CASSEVAGAGGELFF.

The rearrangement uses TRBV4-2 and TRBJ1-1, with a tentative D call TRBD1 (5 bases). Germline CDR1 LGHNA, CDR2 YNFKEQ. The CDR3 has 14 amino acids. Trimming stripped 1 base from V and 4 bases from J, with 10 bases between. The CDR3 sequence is CASSQVGGGTEAFF. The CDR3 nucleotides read TGTGCCAGCAGCCAAGTTGGTGGGGGCACTGAAGCTTTCTTT.

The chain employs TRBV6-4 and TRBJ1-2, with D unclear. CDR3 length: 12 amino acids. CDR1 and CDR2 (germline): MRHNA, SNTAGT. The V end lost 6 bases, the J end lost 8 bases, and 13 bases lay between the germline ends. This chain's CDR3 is CASRKWRAGYTF. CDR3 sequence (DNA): TGTGCCAGCAGAAAGTGGAGGGCGGGCTACACCTTC.

CDR3 protein: CASSLLGNSGNTIYF. In nucleotides, the CDR3 is TGTGCCAGCAGCTTATTGGGGAACTCTGGAAACACCATATATTTT. This chain joins TRBV7-9 and TRBJ1-3, with D uncertain. Germline CDR1 and CDR2: SEHNR and FQNEAQ (reference sequence). Trimming took 2 bases from V and 0 from J, leaving 8 bases between them. CDR3 size: 15 residues.

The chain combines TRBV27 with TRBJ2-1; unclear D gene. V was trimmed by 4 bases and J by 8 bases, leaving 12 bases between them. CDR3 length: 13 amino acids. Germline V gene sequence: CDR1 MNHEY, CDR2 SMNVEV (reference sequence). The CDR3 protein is CASSSTPIYEQFF. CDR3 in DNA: TGTGCCAGCAGTTCCACCCCCATCTATGAGCAGTTCTTC.

CDR3 nucleotides: TGTGCCACCAGCAGAGCTCCCGGGACAACAACCTACGAGCAGTACTTC. Translating it yields CATSRAPGTTTYEQYF. This rearrangement joins TRBV15 to TRBJ2-7; a weak D match, TRBD1 (6 bases). Trimming pared 1 base from V and 2 bases from J, leaving 15 bases between. The germline V gene encodes CDR1 LNHNV and CDR2 YYDKDF (reference sequence). This CDR3 has 16 amino acids.

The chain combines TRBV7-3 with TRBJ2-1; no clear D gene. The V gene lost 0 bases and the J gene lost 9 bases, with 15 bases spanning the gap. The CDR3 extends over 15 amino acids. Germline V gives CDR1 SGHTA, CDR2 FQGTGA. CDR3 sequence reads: CASSLTVTFRVEQFF. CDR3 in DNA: TGTGCCAGCAGCTTAACGGTTACCTTCCGGGTTGAGCAGTTCTTC.